This TCR beta chain was sequenced for a study of blood T cells in healthy people across ages. Trimming took off 4 bases at V and 6 bases at J, with 8 bases between the two ends. The CDR3 consists of 11 residues. CDR1 SQVTM and CDR2 ANQGSEA come from the germline V gene. There are many counts of this clonotype. A J-beta primer mix and a sample-barcoded 5' primer were used in a second PCR of about 7 to 12 cycles. Using its own MiXCR run on the 5' RACE reads, TCRdb lists one record per CDR3 protein. The sample comprises approximately 2,000,000 distinct CDR3 sequences, about two fifths of which are singletons, and under 30% rests with the top ten.

What was sequenced was blood. The gene calls are TRBV29-1 and TRBJ2-3, with D hard to call. This receptor was obtained from a human donor in good health. DNA of the CDR3: TGCAGCGTTGGAGGTGGTGATACGCAGTATTTT. Translation: CSVGGGDTQYF.